This T cell receptor beta chain is from a study of blood T cells in healthy people across ages. From germline, CDR1 is MNHEY and CDR2 SMNVEV (reference sequence). The germline V and J ends were trimmed by 3 bases and 0 bases, with 8 bases remaining between them. The CDR3 is 14 amino acids. This clonotype was observed a few times. The target antigen is unknown. Points from the study as a whole: Calculation of diversity from one million T cells yielded estimates considered to be underestimates.

Using a J-beta primer mix together with a sample-barcoded 5' primer, a second PCR was run for roughly 6 to 12 cycles. TCRdb ran MiXCR on the 5' RACE reads and lists one entry per CDR3 protein. Of 1.5 million to 2 million distinct CDR3 sequences listed, 34% were seen once; the top ten hold 11%. The source material was blood. The sequence was collected from a woman under 40 in good health. The rearrangement uses TRBV27 and TRBJ1-2; D possibly corresponds to TRBD1 (5 bases). CDR3: CASSFAGPNYGYTF. CDR3 DNA sequence: TGTGCCAGCAGTTTCGCAGGGCCTAACTATGGCTACACCTTC.